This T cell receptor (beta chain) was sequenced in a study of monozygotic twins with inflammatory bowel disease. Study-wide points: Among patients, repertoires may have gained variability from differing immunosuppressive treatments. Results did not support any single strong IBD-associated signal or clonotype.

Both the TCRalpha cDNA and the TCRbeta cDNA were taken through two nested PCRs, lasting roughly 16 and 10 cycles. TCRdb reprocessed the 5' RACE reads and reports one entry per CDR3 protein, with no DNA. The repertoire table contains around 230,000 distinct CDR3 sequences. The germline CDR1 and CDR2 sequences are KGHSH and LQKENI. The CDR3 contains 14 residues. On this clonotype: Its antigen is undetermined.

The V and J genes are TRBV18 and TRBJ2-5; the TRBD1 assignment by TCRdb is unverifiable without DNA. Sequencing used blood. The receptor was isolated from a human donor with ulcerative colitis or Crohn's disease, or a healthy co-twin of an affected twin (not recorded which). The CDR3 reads CASSPGGRQETQYF.